Following are 19 T cell receptor beta chains from one sample sequenced in a study of breast tumors, draining lymph nodes, adjacent tissues. TCRdb passed the multiplex PCR reads through MiXCR, listing each CDR3 protein once. The sample holds roughly 130,000 distinct CDR3 sequences, roughly 21% seen once. Breast cancer patients provided tissue from their axillary draining lymph nodes. Material: axillary lymph node tissue. Source of these receptors: a female donor with breast cancer. Some clones in this sample may be carry-over from other donors' samples.

In its sample, this clonotype was seen many times. This chain connects TRBV20-1 to TRBJ2-5; TRBD1 agrees at 8 bases. The CDR3 consists of 13 residues. The V and J ends lost 2 bases and 5 bases, in that order; junction bases with no gene match: 4. Germline V gene lookup returns CDR1 DFQATT and CDR2 SNEGSKA (reference sequence). The CDR3 bases are TGCAGTGCTAGACAGGGGGCGGGGGAGACCCAGTACTTC. It is translated as CSARQGAGETQYF.

Remarks on this clonotype: The conserved phenylalanine or tryptophan is not found at the CDR3 terminus, so this likely reflects a read error. This chain joins TRBV7-2 and TRBJ2-3; D may be TRBD1 (5 bases). Germline CDR1 reads SGHTA; CDR2 reads FQGNSA. CDR3 length: 14 amino acids. The CDR3 sequence: CASSLDQGADMQYL. The CDR3 coding sequence is TGTGCCAGCAGCTTAGACCAGGGTGCAGATATGCAGTATCTT.

This clonotype was detected many times. The chain combines TRBV19 with TRBJ2-5; 10 nucleotides agree with TRBD1. The germline gives CDR1 LNHDA, CDR2 SQIVND (reference sequence). This CDR3 contains 13 residues. The V gene end was trimmed by 3 bases and the J gene end by 5 bases; junction bases not matched to a gene: 0. The chain's CDR3 is CASSMGQGETQYF. The CDR3 DNA follows: TGTGCCAGTAGTATGGGACAGGGGGAGACCCAGTACTTC.

This clonotype is medium-sized (0.01 to 0.1%) in the sample. The rearrangement uses TRBV24-1 and TRBJ2-7; D remains ambiguous. The CDR3 is 12 residues long. CDR1 KGHDR and CDR2 SFDVKD come from the germline V gene. V dropped 1 base and J dropped 3 bases, with 3 bases sitting between them. Here the CDR3 DNA reads TGTGCCACCAGTGATTTAGGCTACGAGCAGTACTTC. Residues: CATSDLGYEQYF.

The table lists this clonotype with many counts. The chain is built from TRBV2 and TRBJ2-7, with 7 bases matching TRBD1. Germline assignment: CDR1 SNHLY and CDR2 FYNNEI. V was clipped by 6 bases and J by 0 bases; unmatched bases: 5. The CDR3 is made up of 14 amino acids. For the CDR3, the DNA is TGTGCCAGCAGGTTGGACAGGAGCTCCTACGAGCAGTACTTC. It yields the protein CASRLDRSSYEQYF.

This clonotype was detected ten times or more. The chain employs TRBV6-1 and TRBJ2-3; 7 nucleotides agree with TRBD2. V gave up 4 bases and J gave up 6 bases; unmatched junction bases: 7. This CDR3 region has 14 residues. Germline lookup yields CDR1 MNHNS and CDR2 SASEGT. CDR3 sequence: CASSGTSPPDTQYF. DNA of the CDR3: TGTGCCAGCAGTGGGACTAGTCCGCCCGATACGCAGTATTTT.

This clonotype was observed many times. The chain has TRBV6-4 and TRBJ2-3; TRBD2 agrees at 12 bases. The ends lost 3 bases at V and 0 bases at J; junction bases unmatched: 1. This CDR3 contains 16 residues. Germline V gene lookup returns CDR1 MRHNA and CDR2 SNTAGT. The CDR3 is CASSETSGGSTDTQYF. The CDR3 DNA follows: TGTGCCAGCAGTGAGACTAGCGGGGGTAGCACAGATACGCAGTATTTT.

This clonotype was counted many times. V and J are TRBV4-1 and TRBJ1-6; D is uncertain. The V gene's germline CDR1 is MGHRA and CDR2 YSYEKL. The CDR3 runs 14 residues. V was pared by 0 bases and J by 7 bases, with 7 bases between. CDR3 DNA sequence: TGCGCCAGCAGCCAAGATTGGGCGAATTCACCCCTCCACTTT. Translating it yields CASSQDWANSPLHF.

This clonotype appeared many times. The rearrangement joins TRBV20-1 to TRBJ2-5; TRBD1 matches 7 bases. The CDR3 contains 15 residues. Germline V lookup: CDR1 DFQATT, CDR2 SNEGSKA (reference sequence). J was trimmed by 2 bases and V by 5 bases; bases with no gene match: 11. The CDR3 here is CSALQGLGSQETQYF. The CDR3 DNA sequence: TGCAGTGCTCTACAGGGGTTAGGGTCGCAAGAGACCCAGTACTTC.

This clonotype occurred many times. J is TRBJ2-1 and V is TRBV4-2, with TRBD2 as a possible D gene (6 bases). CDR1 is LGHNA and CDR2 is YNFKEQ in the germline V gene. V lost 0 bases and J 7 bases, leaving 16 bases between the germline ends. The CDR3 runs to 16 residues. In nucleotides, the CDR3 is TGTGCCAGCAGCCAAGATATGGGCGGGACGTTTAATGAGCAGTTCTTC. Protein: CASSQDMGGTFNEQFF.

The rearrangement links TRBV6-6 to TRBJ1-4; D uncertain. V was clipped by 6 bases and J by 0 bases, with 11 bases between them. CDR1 and CDR2 from the germline V gene are MNHNY and SVGAGI (reference sequence). The CDR3 loop spans 15 amino acids. The CDR3 DNA sequence: TGTGCCAGCAGAAGTCAGAGATCAACTAATGAAAAACTGTTTTTT. It specifies CASRSQRSTNEKLFF.

This clonotype has a handful of counts. At one end the junction does not follow the germline gene, possibly because of a read error. The V and J genes are TRBV20-1 and TRBJ2-1, with unresolved D. In germline, CDR1 is DFQATT, CDR2 SNEGSKA (reference sequence). The CDR3 has 15 amino acids. The DNA for the CDR3 is TGCAGTGCTGGCGGAGACTTAGAGCCTTACAATGGGCAGTTCTTC. Protein product: CSAGGDLEPYNGQFF.

The chain carries TRBV6-5 and TRBJ1-1; D is unresolved. Germline CDR1 is MNHEY and CDR2 is SVGAGI. Trimming shortened V by 5 bases and J by 1 base, and 20 bases separated the two germline ends. The CDR3 extends over 17 amino acids. As DNA, the CDR3 is TGTGCCAGCAGTCCCCGACGGAGTAGAAGGTGGAACACTGAAGCTTTCTTT. This codes for CASSPRRSRRWNTEAFF.

To note about this clonotype: One base away lies a much larger clone, so this may be a sequencing read error. The chain combines TRBV28 with TRBJ1-6; D possibly corresponds to TRBD1 (5 bases). CDR1 is MDHEN, CDR2 SYDVKM, per germline. The CDR3 consists of 14 residues. Between the trimmed V and J ends, which lost 5 bases and 9 bases, there was a span of 14 bases. The CDR3 nucleotides read TGTGCCAGCAGTCCACTTGCGACAGCTTCACCCCTCCACTTT. Protein product: CASSPLATASPLHF.

In the case of this clonotype: A much larger clone sits a single nucleotide away, making a read error possible. The chain couples TRBV4-1 to TRBJ1-2, with a weak D call TRBD1 (6 bases). Trimming removed 1 base at V and 8 bases at J, with 20 bases between. CDR1 MGHRA and CDR2 YSYEKL come from the germline V gene. This CDR3 spans 16 amino acids. CDR3 bases: TGCGCCAGCAGCCAAGCCTCCGGAGGGGGAGGAGGGGGCTACACCTTC. Its protein is CASSQASGGGGGGYTF.

This clonotype was seen a handful of times. A much larger clone lies one base from this, so it may be a read error. The gene calls are TRBV12-3 or TRBV12-4 and TRBJ2-5; 9 positions agree with TRBD1. This CDR3 comprises 16 residues. V shed 4 bases, J shed 5 bases, and the junction held 11 bases outside the gene matches. The CDR3 region has the DNA TGTGCCAGCAGTTGGGCCCCCGGGACAGGGAAGGAGACCCAGTACTTC. Protein sequence: CASSWAPGTGKETQYF.

This clonotype appeared many times. The genes are TRBV20-1 and TRBJ2-1; D possibly corresponds to TRBD2 (5 bases). V lost 4 bases to trimming and J lost 5 bases, with 15 bases between them. The CDR3 covers 14 residues. Per the germline V gene, CDR1 is DFQATT and CDR2 is SNEGSKA (reference sequence). The CDR3 DNA follows: TGCAGTGCTAAGATGGTTGACGGGAACAATGAGCAGTTCTTC. Protein product: CSAKMVDGNNEQFF.

This clonotype was seen repeatedly, ten times or more. The J gene is TRBJ2-3, the V gene TRBV4-2; D is possibly TRBD1 or TRBD2 (5 bases each). Germline V gives CDR1 LGHNA, CDR2 YNFKEQ. Trimming cost V 1 base and J 0 bases, with 5 bases left between them. The CDR3 runs 14 residues. This chain's CDR3 is CASSQGGSTDTQYF. Written as DNA, the CDR3 is TGTGCCAGCAGCCAAGGGGGGAGCACAGATACGCAGTATTTT.

This clonotype was counted at least ten times. The V gene is TRBV2, the J gene TRBJ1-4, with TRBD1 matching over 7 bases. Germline-derived CDR1 and CDR2 are SNHLY and FYNNEI. The CDR3 consists of 15 residues. The V gene end was trimmed by 6 bases and the J gene end by 6 bases; junction bases not matched to a gene: 10. The CDR3 loop reads CASRKTQGGDEKLFF. The CDR3 region has the DNA TGTGCCAGCAGAAAGACGCAGGGGGGGGATGAAAAACTGTTTTTT. The full variable domain, in which reference TRBV2 and TRBJ1-4 provide the parts outside the CDR3, is EPEVTQTPSHQVTQMGQEVILRCVPISNHLYFYWYRQILGQKVEFLVSFYNNEISEKSEIFDDQFSVERPDGSNFTLKIRSTKLEDSAMYFCASRKTQGGDEKLFFGSGTQLSVL.